These 3 T cell receptor beta chains were sequenced from one sample in a study of T-cell memory formation after mild COVID-19. MiXCR was run by TCRdb on the 5' RACE reads, yielding one entry per CDR3 protein. The table includes about 180,000 distinct CDR3 sequences, approximately 17% detected once. The sequenced sample was PBMCs or a T cell subset sorted from them (not recorded which). These receptors all come from a man between 18 and 35 years old who had mild COVID-19 (a few samples of this study predate the infection). Cell type and time point are not known.

This clonotype was observed a single time. The chain is built from TRBV5-1 and TRBJ2-3; 10 nucleotides line up with TRBD2. Germline assignment: CDR1 SGHRS and CDR2 YFSETQ. V trimming: 2 bases; J trimming: 4 bases; junction bases outside the gene matches: 4. This CDR3 has 15 residues. The CDR3 reads CASSFSGLAPDTQYF. The CDR3, as DNA: TGCGCCAGCAGCTTCTCGGGACTAGCGCCAGATACGCAGTATTTT.

This clonotype has only a few counts. The chain employs TRBV4-3 and TRBJ2-7; possibly TRBD1 or TRBD2 for D (5 bases each). CDR1 LGHNA and CDR2 YSLEER come from the germline V gene. Trimming took off 1 base at V and 3 bases at J, with 13 bases between the two ends. The CDR3 sequence is 15 residues long. The CDR3 sequence is CASSQGGAPLYEQYF. CDR3 bases: TGCGCCAGCAGCCAAGGAGGGGCGCCCCTCTACGAGCAGTACTTC.

This clonotype appeared a few times. The rearrangement joins TRBV7-3 to TRBJ2-3; 9 bases fit TRBD2. V lost 1 base and J lost 7; bases outside the gene matches: 6. CDR3 length equals 15 residues. Germline values: CDR1 SGHTA, CDR2 FQGTGA. CDR3 region: CASSLNAGGPYTQYF. Written as DNA, the CDR3 is TGTGCCAGCAGCTTAAACGCGGGGGGGCCGTATACGCAGTATTTT.